This T cell receptor beta chain appears in the sequencing data of a study of a mutant IDH1 vaccine in newly diagnosed glioma. Background on the study: Former treatment meant radiotherapy, temozolomide, or both; the majority had gotten both.

Notes on this clone: The antigen remains undetermined.

Germline assignment: CDR1 LNHDA and CDR2 SQIVND (reference sequence). Between the trimmed V and J ends, which lost 5 bases and 2 bases, there was a span of 9 bases. The CDR3 has 13 amino acids. Time point in this sample: week 5, during vaccination. Vaccination comprised doses that each held 300 ug of mutant IDH1 20-mer peptide, plus topical imiquimod. Regarding the study as a whole: Apparently, pseudoprogression bore no relation to changes among the top peripheral T cell clonotypes.

Data came from immunoSEQ multiplex PCR; TCRdb stores just in-frame clones and leaves some out. The sample lists some 51,000 clones, more than 70% seen once, with about 5.2% in the top ten. The source material was PBMCs, sampled from a glioma patient whose treatment included an IDH1 peptide vaccine. The rearrangement uses TRBV19 and TRBJ1-1; D is unresolved. The sequence derives from a man aged 50 to 59 with glioma. CDR3 nucleotides: TGTGCCAGTAGTTTCGGACTCAACACTGAAGCTTTCTTT. It codes for CASSFGLNTEAFF.